This T cell receptor (beta chain) was recorded in a study of OX40 agonist ivuxolimab in advanced cancers. Study information: Patients were dosed with the agonistic anti-OX40 (CD134) antibody ivuxolimab. Therapy given before enrollment (anti-PD-1, anti-PD-L1 or anti-CTLA-4) was allowed, and around 41% had some. Patients in dose escalation had liver, melanoma, kidney or head and neck cancers. Study-level points and caveats: Some patients without response likewise showed low normalized clonal expansion.

Produced via immunoSEQ multiplex PCR; TCRdb's table is partial and in-frame only. The table records 98,000 or so clones, 94% of them present only once. Germline-derived CDR1 and CDR2 are GTSNPN and SVGIG (reference sequence). V lost 2 bases and J 9 bases, leaving 16 bases between the germline ends. The CDR3 sequence is 14 residues long. In the case of this clone: Its antigen is currently unknown.

The source was CD4+ or CD8+ T cells sorted from blood, collected in a trial of the OX40 agonist ivuxolimab. The V call is TRBV30, the J call TRBJ2-2, with TRBD1 as a possible D gene (5 bases). The clonotype comes from an adult with an advanced solid tumor such as melanoma, head and neck, liver or kidney cancer. CDR3 in DNA: TGTGCCTGGAGTCATGGGCAGGTGGACAGGGAGCTGTTTTTT. It specifies CAWSHGQVDRELFF.